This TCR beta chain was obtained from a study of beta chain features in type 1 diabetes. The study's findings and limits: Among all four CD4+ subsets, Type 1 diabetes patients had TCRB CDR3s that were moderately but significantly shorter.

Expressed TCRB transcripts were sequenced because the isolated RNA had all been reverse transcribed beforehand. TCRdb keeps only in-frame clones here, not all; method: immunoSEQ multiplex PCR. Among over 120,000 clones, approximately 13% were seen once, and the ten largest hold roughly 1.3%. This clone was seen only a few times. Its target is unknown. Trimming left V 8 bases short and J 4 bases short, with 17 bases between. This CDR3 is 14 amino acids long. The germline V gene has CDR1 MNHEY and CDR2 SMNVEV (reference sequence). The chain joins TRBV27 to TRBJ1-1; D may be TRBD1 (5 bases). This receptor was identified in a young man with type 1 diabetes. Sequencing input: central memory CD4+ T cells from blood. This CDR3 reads CASSMRQPGTEAFF. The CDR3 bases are TGTGCCAGCTCGATGAGACAGCCCGGCACTGAAGCTTTCTTT.